This paragraph reports one TCR beta chain. Its antigen is currently unknown. This entry is derived from a study of T cell responses to AZD1222 COVID-19 vaccine. Whole-study results and caveats: Nearly half of spike-specific TCRs reportedly target unmutated variant regions. Clonal diversity may have been underestimated in mostly white British donors.

The V and J ends lost 5 bases and 7 bases respectively, with 9 bases between them. The CDR3 spans 13 residues. Germline V lookup: CDR1 ENHRY, CDR2 SYGVKD. Libraries were prepared by immunoSEQ multiplex PCR; TCRdb keeps only in-frame clonotypes and omits some of them. The sample carries roughly 270,000 clones, 90% to 95% recorded once. The clonotype was recovered from an adult who received the AZD1222 COVID-19 vaccine. The V call is TRBV10-3, the J call TRBJ1-6; D is possibly TRBD1 (5 bases). Here the sequenced sample was peripheral blood, taken 28 days after the second AZD1222 dose. The CDR3 loop reads CAISFGGNSPLHF. The CDR3 DNA reads TGTGCCATCAGTTTTGGGGGGAATTCACCCCTCCACTTT.